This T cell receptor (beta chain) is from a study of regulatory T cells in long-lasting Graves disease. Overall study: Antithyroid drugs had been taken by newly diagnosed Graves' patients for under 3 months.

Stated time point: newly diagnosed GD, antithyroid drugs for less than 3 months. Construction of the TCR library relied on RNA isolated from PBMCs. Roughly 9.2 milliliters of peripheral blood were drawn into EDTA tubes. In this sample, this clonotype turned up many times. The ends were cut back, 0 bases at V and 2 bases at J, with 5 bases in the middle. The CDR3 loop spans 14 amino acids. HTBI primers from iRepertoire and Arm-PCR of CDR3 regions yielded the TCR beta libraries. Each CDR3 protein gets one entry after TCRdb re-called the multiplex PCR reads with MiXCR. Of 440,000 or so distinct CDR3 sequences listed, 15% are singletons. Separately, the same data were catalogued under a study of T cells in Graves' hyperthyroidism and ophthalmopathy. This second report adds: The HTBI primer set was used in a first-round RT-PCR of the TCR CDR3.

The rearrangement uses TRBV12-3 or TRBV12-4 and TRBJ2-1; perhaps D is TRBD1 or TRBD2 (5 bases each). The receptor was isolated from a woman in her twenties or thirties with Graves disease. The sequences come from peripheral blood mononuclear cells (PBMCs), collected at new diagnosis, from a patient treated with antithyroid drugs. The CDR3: CASSLAGPYNEQFF. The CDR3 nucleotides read TGTGCCAGCAGTTTAGCGGGACCCTACAATGAGCAGTTCTTC.